This passage covers 13 T cell receptor beta chains from one sample sequenced in a study of OX40 agonist ivuxolimab in advanced cancers. The library relied on the immunoSEQ multiplex PCR assay. The table comes from immuneACCESS by way of TCRdb, which keeps in-frame sequences with V and J called. Part of the clones is missing from these tables; in studies checked, under half for an unresolved V gene and the rest for unknown reasons. For this sample there are roughly 20,000 clones; around 79% appear just once. The leading ten clones occupy roughly 32% of the sample. The starting material was CD4+ or CD8+ T cells sorted from blood, obtained in a trial of the OX40 agonist ivuxolimab. Receptors were obtained from an adult with an advanced solid tumor such as melanoma, head and neck, liver or kidney cancer.

This chain links TRBV7-2 with TRBJ2-7; no clear D. The V gene's germline CDR1 is SGHTA and CDR2 FQGNSA. V was trimmed by 0 bases and J by 3 bases, leaving 21 bases between them. The CDR3 runs to 18 residues. Here the CDR3 DNA reads TGTGCCAGCAGCTTAGCGCGGAGTGGTTTACACTCCGGCTACGAGCAGTACTTC. Its translation is CASSLARSGLHSGYEQYF.

The chain links TRBV7-9 to TRBJ2-7, with TRBD1 matching over 8 bases. Per germline, CDR1 SEHNR and CDR2 FQNEAQ (reference sequence). This CDR3 is 16 amino acids long. V shed 0 bases and J 0 bases; nucleotides not matched to a gene: 4. CDR3 protein: CASSLAGDRSSYEQYF. Written as DNA, the CDR3 is TGTGCCAGCAGCTTAGCCGGGGACAGGAGCTCCTACGAGCAGTACTTC.

The chain employs TRBV27 and TRBJ2-1, with 8 positions matching TRBD1. This CDR3 has 19 amino acids. The trim removed 4 bases at V and 2 bases at J, leaving 16 bases unmatched. Germline V CDR1 and CDR2: MNHEY, SMNVEV (reference sequence). CDR3 bases: TGTGCCAGCAGTTCGGGGACAGGTGGTCCCAGGCGGCCCTACAATGAGCAGTTCTTC. It is translated as CASSSGTGGPRRPYNEQFF.

This sequence joins TRBV27 and TRBJ1-6; D is perhaps TRBD1 (6 bases). The V and J ends lost 5 bases and 9 bases respectively, with 14 bases between them. In germline, CDR1 is MNHEY, CDR2 SMNVEV (reference sequence). The CDR3 sequence is 14 residues long. The CDR3 region is CASSPGGGFSPLHF. The CDR3 DNA is TGTGCCAGCAGTCCCGGGGGGGGCTTTTCACCCCTCCACTTT.

This clone was found once. The chain employs TRBV4-3 and TRBJ2-1; the D gene could be TRBD1 or TRBD2 (5 bases each). The CDR3 has 16 amino acids. V lost 0 bases, J lost 2 bases, and 11 bases lay in between. In germline, CDR1 is LGHNA, CDR2 YSLEER. The CDR3 reads CASSQDRGAPYNEQFF. The CDR3 DNA sequence: TGCGCCAGCAGCCAAGATAGAGGGGCCCCCTACAATGAGCAGTTCTTC.

The chain joins TRBV27 to TRBJ2-2; no firm D call. CDR1 is MNHEY and CDR2 is SMNVEV in the germline V gene (reference sequence). The CDR3 has 16 residues. Deletions cut 3 bases from V and 2 bases from J, with 13 bases between. The CDR3 nucleotides are TGTGCCAGCAGTTTCACCGAAACAGTAAACACCGGGGAGCTGTTTTTT. Amino acid sequence: CASSFTETVNTGELFF.

This chain's CDR3 is CASSYSGTGGYEQYF. The CDR3 bases are TGTGCCAGCAGTTACTCCGGGACAGGGGGCTACGAGCAGTACTTC. The rearrangement joins TRBV6-6 to TRBJ2-7, with 11 bases matching TRBD1. This CDR3 spans 15 amino acids. V shed 0 bases and J 3 bases; nucleotides not matched to a gene: 1. The germline V gene has CDR1 MNHNY and CDR2 SVGAGI (reference sequence).

The chain employs TRBV10-3 and TRBJ1-1; D remains ambiguous. V was clipped by 3 bases and J by 0 bases, with 17 bases between them. Looked up from germline, CDR1 is ENHRY and CDR2 is SYGVKD. This CDR3 spans 17 amino acids. The CDR3: CAISDPDRTALNTEAFF. For the CDR3, the DNA is TGTGCCATCAGTGACCCAGATAGGACGGCCTTGAACACTGAAGCTTTCTTT.

The genes are TRBV7-2 and TRBJ2-2; unclear D gene. Germline loops: CDR1 SGHTA, CDR2 FQGNSA. Trimming removed 10 bases at V and 0 bases at J, with 9 bases between. This CDR3 contains 13 residues. CDR3 bases: TGTGCCACTCTGGTTGCGAACACCGGGGAGCTGTTTTTT. Protein sequence: CATLVANTGELFF.

This chain joins TRBV10-3 and TRBJ1-3, with a tentative D call TRBD1 (5 bases). Deletions cut 11 bases from V and 4 bases from J, with 12 bases between. The CDR3 sequence is 12 residues long. Germline V gives CDR1 ENHRY, CDR2 SYGVKD. The CDR3 region is CAADQGGNTIYF. DNA of the CDR3: TGTGCCGCCGACCAGGGAGGAAACACCATATATTTT.

V usage is TRBV27 and J usage is TRBJ2-3; D is unclear. Germline V lookup: CDR1 MNHEY, CDR2 SMNVEV (reference sequence). V lost 6 bases and J 5 bases, leaving 9 bases between the germline ends. The CDR3 length is 12 residues. The CDR3 sequence: CASSRPGDTQYF. The DNA for the CDR3 is TGTGCCAGCAGCCGTCCCGGAGATACGCAGTATTTT.

The chain links TRBV6-5 to TRBJ2-7, with D unclear. Germline values: CDR1 MNHEY, CDR2 SVGAGI. The V end was cut by 4 bases, the J end by 4 bases, with 20 bases between. CDR3 length: 16 residues. Here the CDR3 DNA reads TGTGCCAGCAGTTCTCTCCGGGCCATAGACCGGTACGAGCAGTACTTC. It codes for CASSSLRAIDRYEQYF.

This CDR3 is CASSLRTGGTGELFF. The CDR3 DNA is TGTGCCAGCAGCTTAAGAACAGGGGGCACCGGGGAGCTGTTTTTT. J is TRBJ2-2 and V is TRBV11-3; 8 bases agree with TRBD1. This CDR3 region has 15 residues. Unmatched junction bases numbered 3, after V lost 2 bases and J lost 4 bases. Per the germline V gene, CDR1 is SGHNT and CDR2 is YENEEA.